This T cell receptor (beta chain) was captured in a study of shared clonotypes between healthy human individuals (dated by TCRdb to 2018 to 2021). Broadly, across the study: A couple of women and a few men aged 18 to 49 years were included in the cohort. To estimate repertoire size and how much clonotype sharing occurs between individuals, the study deeply sequenced the blood TCR repertoires of about five healthy adults. To increase sequencing depth and limit assay-specific biases, different laboratories used diverse techniques to prepare libraries and sequence TCR repertoires. Leukapheresis yielded between about 0.9 and 9.5 billion PBMCs per donor. Per donor, three plates each were used for CD4 naive and CD4 memory, two for CD8 naive, and one for CD8 memory. The full study reports these points: About 5% of naive CD4, 3% to 4% of naive CD8, 2% to 2.5% of memory CD4, and 0.4% of memory CD8 clonotypes were shared across a few donors. Based on pairwise subsampling, the degree of clonotype sharing among donors was expected to be affected by sequencing depth. Compared with non-shared clonotypes, the clonotypes found in all four sorted-subset donors had higher generation probabilities. The genetic and exposure-history diversity represented was limited by the small number of donors. Rarefaction of sorted-subset datasets indicated incomplete sequencing despite the large sequencing depth. Only blood was sampled, and tissue TCR repertoires likely differ from those in blood. Naive subsets generally had larger estimated clonotype richness than memory subsets.

Notes on this clone: The clone's antigen remains unknown. Base qualities are not provided; no much larger clone lies one nucleotide away. This CDR3 is also generated by other DNA sequences in the sample.

V is clipped by 4 bases and J by 0 bases, and the sequence between their germline boundaries is 10 bases long. Looking up the germline V gene yields CDR1 SQVTM and CDR2 ANQGSEA. The CDR3 holds 14 amino acids from the cysteine to the phenylalanine. This entry keeps only the CDR3 DNA: 42 bases, framed from base 1. Donors were healthy HIV-negative adults with no recently reported acute infections or vaccinations. All donors were Caucasian adults living in Nashville, Tennessee, USA. CD4+ T cells were enriched through magnetic negative selection, after which naive cells were positively selected on CD45RA and the remaining negative fraction served as the memory subset. Blood was collected by leukapheresis, and PBMCs were isolated by Ficoll-Histopaque density gradient centrifugation and then cryopreserved in liquid nitrogen vapor phase. Purity and quantity of every magnetically sorted T cell population were checked by analytical flow cytometry. From each sorted fraction, genomic DNA was isolated and quantified by UV absorbance on a Nanodrop 2000c.

Using the deep immunoSEQ assay, TCR CDR3 regions were amplified from genomic DNA by multiplex PCR. For each cell subset, the extracted genomic DNA was distributed evenly across all wells of several immunoSEQ 96-well plates, and each plate served as one replicate. For sorted subsets, about 220 ng of genomic DNA, equivalent to roughly 33,000 T cell genomes, went into each replicate PCR. Purified libraries were measured with a Qubit 3.0 fluorometer, size-checked on a Bioanalyzer 2100, and measured again with the KAPA Library Quantification kit. Each immunoSEQ 96-well plate was sequenced on its own single-read 150-cycle Illumina NextSeq 550 flow cell. Under the source paper's analysis protocol: Because only junctional sequences without quality scores were contained in the immunoSEQ output, filtering matching that applied to full-length reads could not be performed. Sequences were annotated with PyIR, a Python wrapper for IgBLAST v1.9, and V/J genes and CDR3 were assigned using IMGT germline references. Reads with weak V/J assignments (E-value above 1e-6), missing CDR3, stop codons, out-of-frame junctions, or ambiguous translated residues were removed. V3J clonotypes were defined by identical inferred V gene, J gene, and CDR3 amino acid sequence. Percentage overlap between repertoires was computed as shared unique clonotypes divided by the size of the smaller repertoire. Richness of each repertoire was evaluated using RTK rarefaction, the Chao1 estimator, and Recon v2.1 estimates of unobserved clonotypes. For all TCRbeta clonotypes obtained by the gDNA method from a few donors, generation probabilities were computed with OLGA. Sourced from immuneACCESS, this table was stored by TCRdb with only in-frame sequences that have V and J called. A share of the clones is absent; for the studies checked, an unresolved V gene accounts for under half, and the remainder has no known explanation. D and trimming were read from the DNA, whereas the V and J calls and clone size are those reported in that table. For this sample there are approximately 2.1 million clones; 90% to 95% appear just once. The top ten clones comprise under 0.45% of the sample.

The sequence was collected from a man aged 18 to 30 in good health. Some clones in this sample may be carry-over from other donors' samples. The chain is made from TRBV29-1 and TRBJ2-1, and possibly TRBD2, on 6 matching bases. The sample was naive CD4+ T cells from PBMCs. This specimen's cell subset or site label, per the study, means: CD45RA+ positively selected. The CDR3 reads CSVVSGFSYNEQFF. Read as DNA, the sequence is TGCAGCGTTGTCAGCGGGTTCTCCTACAATGAGCAGTTCTTC.